The sequence of this TCR beta chain was determined in a study of blood T cell repertoires in COVID-19. The method was immunoSEQ multiplex PCR; TCRdb's version includes in-frame clones alone and lacks a portion of them. The sample includes 350,000 to 450,000 clones, approximately 86% of them seen just once. This clone was recorded once. CDR3 length equals 14 residues. The germline CDR1 and CDR2 sequences are SEHNR and FQNEAQ (reference sequence). V lost 4 bases, J lost 5 bases, and 12 bases lay in between. The clonotype originates from a human donor in a cohort sampled during active COVID-19. The chain links TRBV7-9 to TRBJ2-1; a weak D match, TRBD2 (6 bases). Sequencing input: peripheral blood. CDR3 nucleotide sequence: TGTGCCAGCAGCTCCTCCTCGGGGGACAATGAGCAGTTCTTC. Its protein is CASSSSSGDNEQFF.